These T cell receptor beta chains were read from a single sample in a study of control samples from healthy donors and cancer patients. Using immunoSEQ multiplex PCR, the repertoire was profiled, and TCRdb retains in-frame clones only, with some absent. Here the sample spans 85,000 to 95,000 clones, roughly nine tenths being singletons. The specimen sequenced was blood. The origin of the receptors is a woman aged 25 to 39 in good health. The CDR3 runs from the conserved cysteine through the conserved F or W. A D gene is named only where the DNA matches it firmly. Size tells how often a clone was seen (once, few, many) or the class of an expanded clone, and some rows leave it out.

TRBD2	TRBV6-6	TRBJ2-3	-	TGTGCCAGCGTACTAGCGGGGGGGCTGGGCACAGATACGCAGTATTTT	CASVLAGGLGTDTQYF
-	TRBV6-1	TRBJ2-3	-	TGTGCCAGCAGTGAAACAGGATACACAGATACGCAGTATTTT	CASSETGYTDTQYF
-	TRBV18	TRBJ2-1	-	TGTGCCAGCTCACCATATGTCAGGGACGATGAGCAGTTCTTC	CASSPYVRDDEQFF
TRBD2	TRBV6-1	TRBJ2-1	-	TGTGCCAGCAGTGAGAACCGGGACTATCGCCATGAGCAGTTCTTC	CASSENRDYRHEQFF
-	TRBV10-1	TRBJ2-3	-	TGCGCCAGCAGTGAGTTGCCTAGCGACACAGATACGCAGTATTTT	CASSELPSDTDTQYF
-	TRBV15	TRBJ2-7	-	TGTGCCACCAGCATCGACACGGTCGCCTACGAGCAGTACTTC	CATSIDTVAYEQYF
-	TRBV11-2	TRBJ2-3	-	TGTGCCAGCAGCTTAAGGCCAGATACGCAGTATTTT	CASSLRPDTQYF
TRBD1	TRBV2	TRBJ2-1	-	TGTGCCAGCTCCGGACAGGGTGGGATGGATGAGCAGTTCTTC	CASSGQGGMDEQFF
TRBD1	TRBV7-9	TRBJ1-4	-	TGTGCCAGCAGCAGCAGGGGGATGAGGATTTCAACTAATGAAAAACTGTTTTTT	CASSSRGMRISTNEKLFF
-	TRBV14	TRBJ1-3	-	TGTGCCAGCAGCCCCGGGCGACAACCTGGAAACACCATATATTTT	CASSPGRQPGNTIYF
TRBD2	TRBV5-6	TRBJ2-1	-	TGTGCCAGCAGCCCTGCAGCGGGAGAAGGGTACAATGAGCAGTTCTTC	CASSPAAGEGYNEQFF
TRBD2	TRBV28	TRBJ2-7	-	TGTGCCAGCAGTTTAGTAGGCGGGAGTTCCTACGAGCAGTACTTC	CASSLVGGSSYEQYF
-	TRBV2	TRBJ1-6	-	TGTGCCAGCACGCAGGGCGATAATTCACCCCTCCACTTT	CASTQGDNSPLHF
TRBD2	TRBV7-9	TRBJ2-3	-	TGTGCCAGCAGCTCCGGTCAAGCGGGGGTAGCAGATACGCAGTATTTT	CASSSGQAGVADTQYF
TRBD2	TRBV29-1	TRBJ2-4	-	TGCAGCGCCGGGGGGGCTAGCGGGAGCGGCAACATTCAGTACTTC	CSAGGASGSGNIQYF
TRBD1	TRBV5-4	TRBJ1-1	-	TGTGCCAGCAGCTCCCGGGACAGGAACACTGAAGCTTTCTTT	CASSSRDRNTEAFF
-	TRBV19	TRBJ2-1	-	TGTGCCAGTAGTATAGAAGGGGCAGGGGCCTACAATGAGCAGTTCTTC	CASSIEGAGAYNEQFF
-	TRBV7-6	TRBJ1-1	-	TGTGCCAGCAGCCCCTATACCGAGAACACTGAAGCTTTCTTT	CASSPYTENTEAFF
-	TRBV5-4	TRBJ1-5	-	TGTGCCAGCAGTCTTTGGGGGTTCAATCAGCCCCAGCATTTT	CASSLWGFNQPQHF
-	TRBV15	TRBJ2-7	-	TGTGCCACCAGCAGAGATTCAGGAGGCTCCTACGAGCAGTACTTC	CATSRDSGGSYEQYF
-	TRBV7-3	TRBJ2-5	-	TGTGCCAGCAGCTTAATGGCCGGGGGCGAAGAGACCCAGTACTTC	CASSLMAGGEETQYF
-	TRBV27	TRBJ1-6	once	TGTGCCAGCAGTTTTTGGGCACAGAGCTCCTATAATTCACCCCTCCACTTT	CASSFWAQSSYNSPLHF
-	TRBV7-9	TRBJ1-4	-	TGTGCCAGCAGCCCTACTTTACAGGCAACTAATGAAAAACTGTTTTTT	CASSPTLQATNEKLFF
TRBD1	TRBV29-1	TRBJ1-1	-	TGCAGCGTCAGGGGGTCTGAAGCTTTCTTT	CSVRGSEAFF
-	TRBV27	TRBJ1-2	-	TGTGCCAGCAGTTTATCGAGGGGCCGGGTTGGTGGCTACACCTTC	CASSLSRGRVGGYTF
-	TRBV5-4	TRBJ2-3	-	TGTGCCAGCAGGGGGGCTTTCACAGATACGCAGTATTTT	CASRGAFTDTQYF
TRBD2	TRBV7-9	TRBJ2-5	-	TGTGCCAGCAGCTTCCCCGGCAGCCTTAGCGGGCAAGAGACCCAGTACTTC	CASSFPGSLSGQETQYF
TRBD2	TRBV6-5	TRBJ2-1	-	TGTGCCAGCAGTCAGCGGGGGCCCGACTACAATGAGCAGTTCTTC	CASSQRGPDYNEQFF
TRBD1	TRBV29-1	TRBJ1-4	-	TGCAGCGTTGAGGGATCACAGGGGGCAGGTGAAAAACTGTTTTTT	CSVEGSQGAGEKLFF
TRBD2	TRBV28	TRBJ2-3	-	TGTGCCAGCAGTTCCCCCGGGACTAGCGGGGGCGCTAGCACAGATACGCAGTATTTT	CASSSPGTSGGASTDTQYF
TRBD1	TRBV30	TRBJ1-3	-	TGTGCCTGGTGGACAGGATACTCTGGAAACACCATATATTTT	CAWWTGYSGNTIYF
-	TRBV18	TRBJ1-5	-	TGTGCCAGCTCACCGTATGTCACGGATCAGCCCCAGCATTTT	CASSPYVTDQPQHF
-	TRBV28	TRBJ1-1	-	TGTGCCAGCAGTTTAGCTGGGGTTTCGATCACTGAAGCTTTCTTT	CASSLAGVSITEAFF
TRBD1	TRBV30	TRBJ1-6	-	TGTGCCTGGAGTGCTCCCAGACCGGGACAGGGACTATCACCCCTCCACTTT	CAWSAPRPGQGLSPLHF
-	TRBV5-1	TRBJ1-5	-	TGCGCCAGCAGCTTGGGGGGGCTGAGCAATCAGCCCCAGCATTTT	CASSLGGLSNQPQHF
TRBD1	TRBV19	TRBJ1-6	-	TGTGCCAGTAGTAGACAGACAGGGGACGGGTCACCCCTCCACTTT	CASSRQTGDGSPLHF
-	TRBV14	TRBJ1-6	once	TGTGCCAGCAGCCAAGGTGGTTGGGGTTCACCCCTCCACTTT	CASSQGGWGSPLHF
-	TRBV25-1	TRBJ1-5	-	TGTGCCAGCAGTGAATACGGGGGAAATCAGCCCCAGCATTTT	CASSEYGGNQPQHF
TRBD1	TRBV7-3	TRBJ2-5	once	TGTGCCAGCAGTCCCACAGGGGCACAAGAGACCCAGTACTTC	CASSPTGAQETQYF
TRBD1	TRBV30	TRBJ1-6	-	TGTGCCTGGAGCCCGACAGGGAGGTCCAATATATATAATTCACCCCTCCACTTT	CAWSPTGRSNIYNSPLHF
TRBD1	TRBV19	TRBJ2-7	-	TGTGCCAGCTCGAGGACAGGTGATTACGAGCAGTACTTC	CASSRTGDYEQYF
TRBD1	TRBV14	TRBJ1-4	-	TGTGCCAGCAGCCAGAACAGGGGGCTTAATGAAAAACTGTTTTTT	CASSQNRGLNEKLFF
-	TRBV5-1	TRBJ2-2	-	TGCGCCAGCAGCTTGTTACAAACGAACACCGGGGAGCTGTTTTTT	CASSLLQTNTGELFF
TRBD2	TRBV6-5	TRBJ2-3	-	TGTGCCAGCAGCCCACCGGGACTAGCAGTTCTTACGCAGTATTTT	CASSPPGLAVLTQYF
-	TRBV25-1	TRBJ1-6	-	TGTGCCAGCAGTGATGTGGGGGCGCGCTCACCCCTCCACTTT	CASSDVGARSPLHF
TRBD2	TRBV13	TRBJ2-7	medium-sized	TGTGCCAGCAGCCCGCCGGGGGCGGGAGGACGTGAGCAGTACTTC	CASSPPGAGGREQYF
-	TRBV4-2	TRBJ2-2	few	TGTGCCAGCAGAAGGGGGATCGCGAACACCGGGGAGCTGTTTTTT	CASRRGIANTGELFF
-	TRBV19	TRBJ1-1	-	TGTGCCAGTACCCCATTAGACAGGACGAACACTGAAGCTTTCTTT	CASTPLDRTNTEAFF
TRBD2	TRBV4-1	TRBJ2-7	-	TGCGCCAGCAGCCAAGATAGCGGGGCGGCTAACGAGCAGTACTTC	CASSQDSGAANEQYF
-	TRBV19	TRBJ1-5	-	TGTGCCAGTAGTATAGACCGTCAGCCCCAGCATTTT	CASSIDRQPQHF